This TCR beta chain originates from a study of T-cell memory formation after mild COVID-19. Study-level information: Largely, the TCR clusters proved donor specific.

Overall study results and limits: Chiefly within CM and EM were the contracting CD4+ clones; CD8+ ones were within EMRA. CD4/CD8 balance characterized clones contracting day 15 to 85, and CD4+ skew characterized later expanders.

On this clonotype itself: Its target is unknown.

TCRdb redid the calling of the 5' RACE reads with MiXCR, one entry per CDR3 protein. The data contain around 320,000 distinct CDR3 sequences, around 27% of them singletons. The CDR3 totals 12 residues. Looked up from germline, CDR1 is SEHNR and CDR2 is FQNEAQ (reference sequence). Trimming stripped 4 bases from V and 3 bases from J, with 7 bases between. The sequencing sample was made of PBMCs or a T cell subset sorted from them (not recorded which). The sequence derives from an adult woman who had mild COVID-19 (a few samples of this study predate the infection). Cell type and time point are not known. This chain uses TRBV7-9 with TRBJ2-7; the D is unclear. CDR3 nucleotides: TGTGCCAGCAGCTCGATAGACTACGAGCAGTACTTC. The encoded protein is CASSSIDYEQYF.